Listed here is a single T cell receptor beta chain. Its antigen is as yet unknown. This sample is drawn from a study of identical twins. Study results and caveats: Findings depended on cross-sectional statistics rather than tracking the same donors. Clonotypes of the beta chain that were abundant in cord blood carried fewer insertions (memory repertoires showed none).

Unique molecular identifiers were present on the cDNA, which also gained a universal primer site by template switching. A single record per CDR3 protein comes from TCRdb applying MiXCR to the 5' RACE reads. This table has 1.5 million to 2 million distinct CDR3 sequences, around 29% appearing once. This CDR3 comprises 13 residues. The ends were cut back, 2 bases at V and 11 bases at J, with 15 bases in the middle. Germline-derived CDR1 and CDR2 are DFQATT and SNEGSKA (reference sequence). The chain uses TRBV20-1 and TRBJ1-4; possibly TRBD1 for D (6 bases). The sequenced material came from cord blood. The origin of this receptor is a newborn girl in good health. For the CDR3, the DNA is TGCAGTGCTAGAATCCAGGGTCAGGGGAAACTGTTTTTT. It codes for CSARIQGQGKLFF.